The 8 T cell receptor beta chains reported below all come from one sample, sequenced in a study of early T cells in non-severe SARS-CoV-2 infection. One entry per CDR3 protein, called by TCRdb with MiXCR from the 5' RACE reads. This sample yields tens of thousands of distinct CDR3 sequences, of which nearly 5% are seen a single time; 5% to 7.5% belongs to the top ten. Sequenced input: whole blood. The receptors here all came from an adult who was a healthcare worker with PCR-confirmed SARS-CoV-2 infection or an uninfected control (not recorded which).

This clonotype showed up many times. This chain joins TRBV3-1 and TRBJ1-1; D is possibly TRBD1 (6 bases). V was cut by 1 base and J by 5 bases, with 11 bases left in between. This CDR3 is built from 14 residues. CDR1 and CDR2 (germline): LGHDT, YNNKEL (reference sequence). CDR3 nucleotides: TGTGCCAGCAGCCAAGTAGGGGGTAGGACTGAAGCTTTCTTT. It translates to CASSQVGGRTEAFF.

This clonotype came up many times. J is TRBJ2-6 and V is TRBV4-2; 9 positions match TRBD1. CDR3 length: 17 amino acids. The germline V gene has CDR1 LGHNA and CDR2 YNFKEQ. The V and J ends lost 5 bases and 0 bases, in that order; junction bases with no gene match: 5. Here the CDR3 DNA reads TGTGCCAGCAGCAGAGGGGACAGGGACTCTGGGGCCAACGTCCTGACTTTC. Protein: CASSRGDRDSGANVLTF.

This clonotype has at least ten counts. CDR3 residues: CASSLVNSPLHF. CDR3 nucleotide sequence: TGTGCCAGCAGCTTAGTAAATTCACCCCTCCACTTT. This chain uses TRBV11-2 with TRBJ1-6; D not certain. In germline, CDR1 is SGHAT, CDR2 FQNNGV. Trimming removed 1 base at V and 7 bases at J, with 2 bases between. The CDR3 sequence is 12 residues long.

This clonotype was found many times. This chain connects TRBV19 to TRBJ1-1; tentatively, D is TRBD1 (6 bases). In germline, CDR1 is LNHDA, CDR2 SQIVND (reference sequence). The V end lost 8 bases, the J end lost 3 bases, and 16 bases lay between the germline ends. This CDR3 has 14 residues. CDR3 sequence: CASSLQGRDTEAFF. The CDR3 DNA follows: TGTGCCAGTTCCCTACAGGGTCGGGACACTGAAGCTTTCTTT. The full variable domain, rest sourced from reference TRBV19 and TRBJ1-1, is DGGITQSPKYLFRKEGQNVTLSCEQNLNHDAMYWYRQDPGQGLRLIYYSQIVNDFQKGDIAEGYSVSREKKESFPLTVTSAQKNPTAFYLCASSLQGRDTEAFFGQGTRLTVV.

This clonotype was counted many times. This chain uses TRBV5-6 with TRBJ1-4, with 10 bases identical to TRBD1. The CDR3 extends over 13 amino acids. Germline loops: CDR1 SGHDT, CDR2 YYEEEE. Trimming took 7 bases from V and 6 from J; bases not matched to a gene: 3. CDR3 sequence: CASSGQGHEKLFF. In DNA form, the CDR3 reads TGTGCCAGCTCGGGACAGGGGCATGAAAAACTGTTTTTT.

This clonotype was recorded many times. This chain uses TRBV30 with TRBJ2-1; 7 bases fit TRBD1. CDR1 is GTSNPN and CDR2 is SVGIG in the germline V gene (reference sequence). The CDR3 covers 13 residues. The ends lost 2 bases at V and 10 bases at J; junction bases unmatched: 8. The CDR3 here is CAWSLGTDREQFF. In nucleotides, the CDR3 is TGTGCCTGGAGTTTGGGGACAGACAGGGAGCAGTTCTTC.

This clonotype was seen ten or more times. The genes are TRBV6-6 and TRBJ2-5; D might be TRBD1 (5 bases). The CDR3 contains 13 residues. V lost 7 bases, J lost 1 base, and 10 bases lay in between. Germline CDR1 and CDR2: MNHNY and SVGAGI (reference sequence). CDR3 region: CASTLTAQETQYF. DNA of the CDR3: TGTGCCAGCACCTTGACAGCCCAAGAGACCCAGTACTTC.

The table lists this clonotype with many counts. The rearrangement uses TRBV7-6 and TRBJ2-2, with D possibly matching TRBD1 (5 bases). This CDR3 has 13 amino acids. Germline CDR1 is SGHVS and CDR2 is FNYEAQ. The V gene lost 1 base and the J gene lost 9 bases, with 9 bases spanning the gap. CDR3 amino acids: CASSLEQGRELFF. In nucleotides, the CDR3 is TGTGCCAGCAGCTTAGAGCAGGGCCGGGAGCTGTTTTTT.